This T cell receptor beta chain was recovered during a study of T-cell memory formation after mild COVID-19. TCRdb itself ran the 5' RACE reads through MiXCR, one entry per CDR3 protein. The profile shows approximately 400,000 distinct CDR3 sequences, roughly 18% of them singletons. The ends lost 5 bases at V and 8 bases at J; junction bases unmatched: 3. The germline CDR1 and CDR2 sequences are SGHAT and FQNNGV. CDR3 length: 13 amino acids. The sequence came from a man between 18 and 29 years old who had mild COVID-19 (a few samples of this study predate the infection). Cell type and time point are not known. This rearrangement joins TRBV11-2 to TRBJ2-1, with 10 bases matching TRBD1. Sequences were obtained from PBMCs or a T cell subset sorted from them (not recorded which). CDR3 sequence: CASSRQGAYEQFF. The CDR3 DNA reads TGTGCCAGCAGCCGACAGGGGGCCTATGAGCAGTTCTTC.